These 11 T cell receptor beta chains originate from one sample sequenced in a study of CD8 T cells in Susac syndrome. RNA, at roughly 0.45 to 1 ug, was reverse transcribed with random hexamers. One entry per CDR3 protein results from TCRdb running MiXCR on the immunoSEQ multiplex PCR reads. Of about 160,000 distinct CDR3 sequences listed, roughly 95% are singletons. The material sequenced was CD4+ T cells from PBMCs. The receptors shown here come from a human donor with Susac syndrome.

The chain employs TRBV20-1 and TRBJ2-7, with 11 nucleotides matching TRBD1. This CDR3 has 15 residues. V was pared by 1 base and J by 5 bases, with 7 bases of the junction left unmatched. Germline V gene sequence: CDR1 DFQATT, CDR2 SNEGSKA (reference sequence). The CDR3 region is CSARVPGQGVNEQYF. Here the CDR3 DNA reads TGCAGTGCTAGAGTTCCGGGACAGGGGGTCAACGAGCAGTACTTC.

The chain has TRBV20-1 and TRBJ2-5; D call uncertain. The CDR3 has 12 amino acids. The V end lost 4 bases, the J end lost 1 base, and 7 bases lay between the germline ends. Germline V gives CDR1 DFQATT, CDR2 SNEGSKA (reference sequence). The CDR3 bases are TGCAGTGCTACCTTGGGCCAAGAGACCCAGTACTTC. Translation gives CSATLGQETQYF.

This clonotype appeared a single time. The chain uses TRBV19 and TRBJ2-1; the D is unclear. Trimming cost V 2 bases and J 8 bases, with 10 bases left between them. The CDR3 extends over 13 amino acids. The germline gives CDR1 LNHDA, CDR2 SQIVND (reference sequence). CDR3: CASSIKARDEQFF. In nucleotides, the CDR3 is TGTGCCAGTAGTATAAAAGCTAGGGATGAGCAGTTCTTC. Together with reference TRBV19 and TRBJ2-1, the CDR3 gives the full variable domain: DGGITQSPKYLFRKEGQNVTLSCEQNLNHDAMYWYRQDPGQGLRLIYYSQIVNDFQKGDIAEGYSVSREKKESFPLTVTSAQKNPTAFYLCASSIKARDEQFFGPGTRLTVL.

The CDR3 here is CASSQGSGGGAGNTDTQYF. CDR3 bases: TGTGCCAGCAGCCAAGGATCTGGCGGGGGGGCCGGGAACACAGATACGCAGTATTTT. The J gene is TRBJ2-3, the V gene TRBV3-1; TRBD2 agrees at 9 bases. The CDR3 has 19 amino acids. Losses at the gene ends were 1 base for V and 2 bases for J; bases not matched to a gene: 13. Germline assignment: CDR1 LGHDT and CDR2 YNNKEL (reference sequence).

V gene TRBV24-1 combines with J gene TRBJ2-7, with 8 bases matching TRBD1. V lost 8 bases, J lost 1 base, and 12 bases stayed unmatched. CDR3 length: 16 residues. The germline V gene encodes CDR1 KGHDR and CDR2 SFDVKD. The CDR3 coding sequence is TGTGCCACCACCGGCCCGAGGGACAGGAAGTCCTACGAGCAGTACGTC. Translated, it gives CATTGPRDRKSYEQYV.

The J gene is TRBJ2-5, the V gene TRBV29-1; 8 bases agree with TRBD1. Trimming removed 3 bases from V and 5 bases from J; junction bases left unmatched: 5. The CDR3 spans 13 residues. Germline assignment: CDR1 SQVTM and CDR2 ANQGSEA. DNA for the CDR3: TGCAGCGTTGACGGCAGGGGGCCGGAGACCCAGTACTTC. It encodes CSVDGRGPETQYF.

The chain uses TRBV20-1 and TRBJ2-5, with TRBD2 matching over 8 bases. The CDR3 loop spans 16 amino acids. Per germline, CDR1 DFQATT and CDR2 SNEGSKA (reference sequence). V gave up 5 bases and J gave up 0 bases; unmatched junction bases: 11. CDR3 loop: CSALRLASGDQETQYF. The DNA for the CDR3 is TGCAGTGCTCTCAGACTAGCGTCGGGAGACCAAGAGACCCAGTACTTC.

The V and J genes are TRBV29-1 and TRBJ2-5; the match to TRBD1 covers 7 bases. Losses at the gene ends were 5 bases for V and 3 bases for J; bases not matched to a gene: 3. In germline, CDR1 is SQVTM, CDR2 ANQGSEA. The CDR3 is 12 amino acids. The CDR3 DNA is TGCAGCGTTAATCAGGGGGAAGAGACCCAGTACTTC. Protein product: CSVNQGEETQYF.

The J gene is TRBJ2-3, the V gene TRBV27, with 7 bases aligning to TRBD2. J was trimmed by 2 bases and V by 8 bases; bases with no gene match: 7. Germline-derived CDR1 and CDR2 are MNHEY and SMNVEV (reference sequence). The CDR3 covers 14 residues. CDR3 sequence (DNA): TGTGCCAGCGCCTGGGGAGGGCTCACAGATACGCAGTATTTT. Translation: CASAWGGLTDTQYF.

CDR3 DNA: TGTGCCAGCAGCCTAGAGGGGTTCTTTCGGGGAGAGCAGTTCTTC. As protein: CASSLEGFFRGEQFF. The chain is built from TRBV7-2 and TRBJ2-1; TRBD1 or TRBD2 may be the D gene (5 bases each). The germline V gene has CDR1 SGHTA and CDR2 FQGNSA. The CDR3 sequence is 15 residues long. V was trimmed by 5 bases and J by 10 bases, leaving 21 bases between them.

The rearrangement links TRBV2 to TRBJ1-5, with 10 bases fitting TRBD1. The CDR3 spans 15 residues. From germline, CDR1 is SNHLY and CDR2 FYNNEI. With 10 bases clipped from V and 3 bases from J, the junction kept 9 bases outside the gene matches. The CDR3, as DNA: TGTGCCACCTCAATGGGACAGGGGACCAATCAGCCCCAGCATTTT. This translates into CATSMGQGTNQPQHF.